Below, one TCR beta chain is given with its context. This specimen belongs to a study of regulatory T cells in long-lasting Graves disease. CDR1 LGHNT and CDR2 FRNRAP come from the germline V gene. The V and J ends lost 6 bases and 0 bases respectively, with 8 bases between them. The CDR3 has 13 residues. Time point reported: newly diagnosed GD, antithyroid drugs for less than 3 months. Following extraction of RNA from PBMCs, that RNA was used to make the TCR library. Construction of the TCR beta libraries employed iRepertoire HTBI primers in conjunction with Arm-PCR of CDR3 regions. TCRdb reprocessed the multiplex PCR reads with MiXCR, giving one entry per CDR3 protein. The sample shows approximately 210,000 distinct CDR3 sequences, around 17% of them seen only once.

The material sequenced was peripheral blood mononuclear cells (PBMCs), taken at new diagnosis, from a patient treated with antithyroid drugs. The TCR was taken from a female donor with Graves disease. This rearrangement joins TRBV12-5 to TRBJ1-1; a weak D match, TRBD1 (5 bases). Written as DNA, the CDR3 is TGTGCTAGTGGGCAGGGTTTGAACACTGAAGCTTTCTTT. It translates to CASGQGLNTEAFF.